These 28 T cell receptor beta chains originate from one sample sequenced in a study of a mutant IDH1 vaccine in newly diagnosed glioma. Which antigens these TCRs recognize remains unknown. As for time point: week 5, during vaccination. The content of each vaccine dose was 300 ug of mutant IDH1 20-mer peptide, and topical imiquimod accompanied it. Measured with immunoSEQ multiplex PCR; TCRdb has only the in-frame clones, and not every one. The sample consists of approximately 51,000 clones, around 80% of them appearing once. The starting material was PBMCs, obtained from a glioma patient whose treatment included an IDH1 peptide vaccine. Receptors originate from a woman between 35 and 50 years old with glioma.

This clone was recorded once. As DNA, the CDR3 is TGCGCCAGCAGCCCTCAGGGAGGGGGAGCCAAAAACATTCAGTACTTC. Its protein is CASSPQGGGAKNIQYF. V gene TRBV5-1 combines with J gene TRBJ2-4; D is possibly TRBD2 (7 bases). Trimming cost V 4 bases and J 0 bases, with 14 bases left between them. The CDR3 is made up of 16 amino acids. The germline V gene has CDR1 SGHRS and CDR2 YFSETQ.

V gene TRBV18 combines with J gene TRBJ1-1, with D possibly being TRBD1 (6 bases). This CDR3 has 14 residues. The germline CDR1 and CDR2 sequences are KGHSH and LQKENI. V shed 6 bases and J shed 0 bases, with 11 bases lying between them. The CDR3 loop is CASSNRAVNTEAFF. CDR3 DNA sequence: TGTGCCAGCTCGAACAGGGCGGTGAACACTGAAGCTTTCTTT.

The chain employs TRBV27 and TRBJ2-1; a possible D gene is TRBD2 (6 bases). The V gene's germline CDR1 is MNHEY and CDR2 SMNVEV (reference sequence). The CDR3 totals 14 residues. Trimming took off 4 bases at V and 7 bases at J, with 14 bases between the two ends. In nucleotides, the CDR3 is TGTGCCAGCAGTTCAGTTCGCGGGGTAAATGAGCAGTTCTTC. Its protein product is CASSSVRGVNEQFF.

This clone was seen once. The chain recombines TRBV18 with TRBJ1-5; 8 bases are a match to TRBD1. Germline assignment: CDR1 KGHSH and CDR2 LQKENI. V lost 4 bases, J lost 5 bases, and 7 bases stayed unmatched. This CDR3 has 15 residues. The CDR3 coding sequence is TGTGCCAGCTCACAAGGACAGGGTCGGGATCAGCCCCAGCATTTT. This translates into CASSQGQGRDQPQHF.

The rearrangement links TRBV6-5 to TRBJ1-2; TRBD1 matches at 9 bases. Germline lookup yields CDR1 MNHEY and CDR2 SVGAGI. The CDR3 runs to 14 residues. V lost 6 bases, J lost 5 bases, and 7 bases stayed unmatched. For the CDR3, the DNA is TGTGCCAGCAGGCTCGCGGGACAGGGATATGGCTACACCTTC. It is translated as CASRLAGQGYGYTF.

V and J are TRBV6-1 and TRBJ2-7; D may match TRBD1 or TRBD2 (6 bases each). V was clipped by 7 bases and J by 6 bases, with 10 bases between them. The CDR3 has 11 amino acids. CDR1 MNHNS and CDR2 SASEGT come from the germline V gene. The CDR3 region has the DNA TGTGCCAGCACTAGGGGGGCCGAGCAGTACTTC. Its translation is CASTRGAEQYF.

The V gene is TRBV21-1, the J gene TRBJ1-2. TRBV21-1 is a pseudogene. CDR3 length: 19 amino acids. The chain's CDR3 is CASSPRPGPGPPEEDGYTF. CDR3 bases: TGTGCCAGCAGCCCCCGCCCGGGCCCGGGACCACCTGAGGAAGATGGCTACACCTTC.

The genes are TRBV25-1 and TRBJ1-2; the D gene is possibly TRBD1 (6 bases). CDR1 MGHDK and CDR2 SYGVNS come from the germline V gene. Trimming removed 7 bases from V and 1 base from J, with 10 bases in between. This CDR3 is built from 13 residues. The CDR3 protein is CASKGHLNYGYTF. The CDR3 DNA sequence: TGTGCCAGCAAGGGACATCTTAACTATGGCTACACCTTC.

The chain uses TRBV9 and TRBJ1-1; 7 bases align to TRBD1. Germline V gene lookup returns CDR1 SGDLS and CDR2 YYNGEE. The V gene end was trimmed by 3 bases and the J gene end by 7 bases; junction bases not matched to a gene: 9. The CDR3 contains 14 residues. CDR3 sequence reads: CASSEQGRRDEAFF. The DNA of the CDR3 is TGTGCCAGCAGCGAACAGGGGCGTAGGGATGAAGCTTTCTTT.

This sequence joins TRBV29-1 and TRBJ1-2; D might be TRBD1 (6 bases). Germline lookup yields CDR1 SQVTM and CDR2 ANQGSEA. The V end was cut by 8 bases, the J end by 6 bases, with 19 bases between. This CDR3 comprises 13 residues. As DNA, the CDR3 is TGCAGCCCAGGAGGGGGAGTCGTCCATGGCTACACCTTC. Encoded protein: CSPGGGVVHGYTF.

The rearrangement uses TRBV4-3 and TRBJ1-2; D may be TRBD1 (6 bases). The CDR3 length is 15 residues. The germline CDR1 and CDR2 sequences are LGHNA and YSLEER. Trimming removed 0 bases at V and 2 bases at J, with 10 bases between. DNA for the CDR3: TGCGCCAGCAGCCAAGACACAGGGTGGAACTATGGCTACACCTTC. The encoded protein is CASSQDTGWNYGYTF.

The rearrangement links TRBV29-1 to TRBJ1-1; D may be TRBD1 (5 bases). The germline CDR1 and CDR2 sequences are SQVTM and ANQGSEA. Trimming took off 1 base at V and 6 bases at J, with 12 bases between the two ends. The CDR3 runs 13 residues. The CDR3 nucleotides read TGCAGCGTTGAAGGAGTTGGGACGGCTGAAGCTTTCTTT. Amino acid sequence: CSVEGVGTAEAFF.

The genes are TRBV5-1 and TRBJ2-5; 8 nucleotides align to TRBD2. Germline loops: CDR1 SGHRS, CDR2 YFSETQ. This CDR3 is 16 amino acids long. The J segment lost 1 base and the V segment lost 1 base, leaving 6 bases of the junction unmatched. The CDR3 DNA is TGCGCCAGCAGCTTGAGGGCTAGCGGGTCCCAAGAGACCCAGTACTTC. This sequence encodes CASSLRASGSQETQYF.

The chain recombines TRBV9 with TRBJ1-1; D remains unclear. Germline CDR1 is SGDLS and CDR2 is YYNGEE. This CDR3 region has 11 residues. Trimming took off 4 bases at V and 10 bases at J, with 11 bases between the two ends. The CDR3 loop reads CASSSPGPAFF. The CDR3 coding sequence is TGTGCCAGCAGCAGCCCGGGCCCAGCTTTCTTT.

The chain is built from TRBV2 and TRBJ2-3; 13 nucleotides align to TRBD2. V lost 6 bases and J lost 2; bases outside the gene matches: 8. Germline assignment: CDR1 SNHLY and CDR2 FYNNEI. CDR3 length equals 17 residues. The CDR3 spells CASRTGTSGDFTDTQYF. CDR3 sequence (DNA): TGTGCCAGCAGAACCGGGACTAGCGGGGATTTCACAGATACGCAGTATTTT.

The CDR3 loop is CASSIEVQVPSYEQYF. In nucleotides, the CDR3 is TGTGCCAGTAGTATAGAGGTCCAGGTCCCCTCCTACGAGCAGTACTTC. The chain combines TRBV19 with TRBJ2-7; D not certain. The germline V gene has CDR1 LNHDA and CDR2 SQIVND (reference sequence). With 0 bases removed from V and 0 bases from J, the gap between germline ends came to 12 bases. The CDR3 length is 16 residues.

V is TRBV15 and J is TRBJ1-4; D might be TRBD1 (6 bases). The CDR3 runs to 14 residues. Germline V CDR1 and CDR2: LNHNV, YYDKDF (reference sequence). V dropped 5 bases and J dropped 6 bases, with 13 bases sitting between them. The CDR3 bases are TGTGCCACCAGCCCCAGGGGTGGGGATGAAAAACTGTTTTTT. Protein: CATSPRGGDEKLFF.

The chain links TRBV7-9 to TRBJ1-2; 8 nucleotides line up with TRBD1. The V gene's germline CDR1 is SEHNR and CDR2 FQNEAQ (reference sequence). CDR3 length: 14 residues. The ends lost 1 base at V and 6 bases at J; junction bases unmatched: 4. The CDR3 DNA reads as TGTGCCAGCAGCTTAGGGACAGGGAGGGATGGCTACACCTTC. Protein product: CASSLGTGRDGYTF. The full variable domain, in which reference TRBV7-9 and TRBJ1-2 provide the parts outside the CDR3, is DTGVSQNPRHKITKRGQNVTFRCDPISEHNRLYWYRQTLGQGPEFLTYFQNEAQLEKSRLLSDRFSAERPKGSFSTLEIQRTEQGDSAMYLCASSLGTGRDGYTFGSGTRLTVV.

This clone has a single count. The CDR3 DNA reads as TGTGCCAGCAGCGCGGGACTAGCGGCTTACAATGAGCAGTTCTTC. Translating it yields CASSAGLAAYNEQFF. The chain combines TRBV9 with TRBJ2-1; 11 positions agree with TRBD2. In germline, CDR1 is SGDLS, CDR2 YYNGEE. This CDR3 has 15 amino acids. V trimming: 3 bases; J trimming: 4 bases; junction bases outside the gene matches: 3. Based on the CDR3 plus reference TRBV9 and TRBJ2-1, the full variable domain is DSGVTQTPKHLITATGQRVTLRCSPRSGDLSVYWYQQSLDQGLQFLIQYYNGEERAKGNILERFSAQQFPDLHSELNLSSLELGDSALYFCASSAGLAAYNEQFFGPGTRLTVL.

This clone was detected only once. The J gene is TRBJ1-2, the V gene TRBV5-1; unclear D gene. The CDR3 extends over 15 amino acids. Germline V gene data show CDR1 as SGHRS and CDR2 as YFSETQ. V gave up 4 bases and J gave up 3 bases, with 16 bases separating them. For the CDR3, the DNA is TGCGCCAGCAGCCCCACCCCGGGAGGAGACTATGGCTACACCTTC. This codes for CASSPTPGGDYGYTF.

The chain joins TRBV30 to TRBJ2-7; 8 bases match TRBD1. Germline CDR1 reads GTSNPN; CDR2 reads SVGIG (reference sequence). V shed 1 base and J 0 bases; nucleotides not matched to a gene: 2. The CDR3 is 14 residues long. The CDR3 region has the DNA TGTGCCTGGAGTGGGACAGGGCCCTCCTACGAGCAGTACTTC. Translated: CAWSGTGPSYEQYF.

This clone was seen a single time. The chain couples TRBV6-5 to TRBJ2-5; D may be TRBD2 (6 bases). Trimming stripped 1 base from V and 7 bases from J, with 13 bases between. CDR3 length equals 14 residues. Germline V gene lookup returns CDR1 MNHEY and CDR2 SVGAGI. The CDR3 DNA reads as TGTGCCAGCAGTTACTTAGGCGGGGCACGGACCCAGTACTTC. Its protein product is CASSYLGGARTQYF.

V usage is TRBV5-4 and J usage is TRBJ2-3, with D tentatively TRBD1 (7 bases). Germline lookup yields CDR1 SGHNT and CDR2 YYREEE (reference sequence). CDR3 length equals 14 residues. Trimming left V 3 bases short and J 3 bases short, with 11 bases between. CDR3 sequence reads: CASSSPGGTDTQYF. CDR3 sequence (DNA): TGTGCCAGCAGCTCTCCAGGGGGGACAGATACGCAGTATTTT.

This chain uses TRBV2 with TRBJ1-5, with D tentatively TRBD1 (5 bases). CDR3 length equals 18 residues. V lost 4 bases to trimming and J lost 0 bases, with 19 bases between them. Germline CDR1 and CDR2: SNHLY and FYNNEI. Written as DNA, the CDR3 is TGTGCCAGCAGTGTTCAATCGTGGCGGGACCATAGCAATCAGCCCCAGCATTTT. Its translation: CASSVQSWRDHSNQPQHF.

The DNA for the CDR3 is TGCGCCAGCAGCTTAGGCGGGGGCACAGATACGCAGTATTTT. Translated: CASSLGGGTDTQYF. V is TRBV5-1 and J is TRBJ2-3, with D possibly being TRBD2 (6 bases). The V and J ends lost 2 bases and 1 base respectively, with 8 bases between them. CDR1 and CDR2 from the germline V gene are SGHRS and YFSETQ. The CDR3 consists of 14 residues.

This chain uses TRBV30 with TRBJ2-7, with 9 bases lining up with TRBD1. The CDR3 length is 12 residues. From germline, CDR1 is GTSNPN and CDR2 SVGIG (reference sequence). V dropped 8 bases and J dropped 4; count of bases not matched to a gene: 6. CDR3 loop: CARSGTGYEQYF. As DNA, the CDR3 is TGTGCCCGCTCAGGGACAGGGTACGAGCAGTACTTC.

This clone is medium-sized (0.01 to 0.1%) within its sample. The J gene is TRBJ2-7, the V gene TRBV5-1; D is perhaps TRBD1 or TRBD2 (6 bases each). The length of the CDR3 is 14 residues. Trimming shortened V by 1 base and J by 5 bases, and 13 bases separated the two germline ends. Germline lookup yields CDR1 SGHRS and CDR2 YFSETQ. As DNA, the CDR3 is TGCGCCAGCAGCTTGTGGGGGGCTCGGGACGAGCAGTACTTC. Its translation: CASSLWGARDEQYF. The full variable domain, in which reference TRBV5-1 and TRBJ2-7 provide the parts outside the CDR3, is KAGVTQTPRYLIKTRGQQVTLSCSPISGHRSVSWYQQTPGQGLQFLFEYFSETQRNKGNFPGRFSGRQFSNSRSEMNVSTLELGDSALYLCASSLWGARDEQYFGPGTRLTVT.

This chain links TRBV21-1 with TRBJ2-7; the table's D call TRBD2 went unverified against the DNA. TRBV21-1 is assigned pseudogene status. CDR3 length: 14 residues. The CDR3 is CASSKEGGQYEQYF. The CDR3 nucleotides read TGTGCCAGCAGCAAAGAGGGGGGGCAATACGAGCAGTACTTC.